This TCR beta chain was captured by sequencing in a study of TIL therapy for anti-PD-1-resistant metastatic lung cancer. Overall study context: Tumors had a median PD-L1 proportion score of approximately 5.5%.

Time point noted: pre-treatment sample, taken before nivolumab and TIL therapy. Patients were adults with stage 4 NSCLC. Worth noting for this clone: The antigen is not known.

The libraries were made with immunoSEQ v3. Survey-level samples got 1.5 million to 2.5 million read pairs; deep-level samples got roughly 4.5-6.5 million. Here immunoSEQ multiplex PCR was the method, and the copy in TCRdb shows in-frame clones only, minus some. The sample has approximately 17,000 clones, 60% to 80% seen once. Broader study findings: Treatment-naive, never-smoker and oncogene-addicted patients were overrepresented in this highly selected cohort.

Here the sequenced sample was blood, taken at baseline. The receptor's source is a person between 25 and 80 years old with non-small cell lung cancer.

CDR3 in amino acids: CASSLRAPSSYNEQFF. Written as DNA, the CDR3 is TGTGCCAGCAGCTTACGAGCCCCGAGCTCCTACAATGAGCAGTTCTTC. The chain combines TRBV7-2 with TRBJ2-1, with D unresolved. This CDR3 spans 16 amino acids. V was pared by 2 bases and J by 0 bases, with 11 bases between. Germline-derived CDR1 and CDR2 are SGHTA and FQGNSA.